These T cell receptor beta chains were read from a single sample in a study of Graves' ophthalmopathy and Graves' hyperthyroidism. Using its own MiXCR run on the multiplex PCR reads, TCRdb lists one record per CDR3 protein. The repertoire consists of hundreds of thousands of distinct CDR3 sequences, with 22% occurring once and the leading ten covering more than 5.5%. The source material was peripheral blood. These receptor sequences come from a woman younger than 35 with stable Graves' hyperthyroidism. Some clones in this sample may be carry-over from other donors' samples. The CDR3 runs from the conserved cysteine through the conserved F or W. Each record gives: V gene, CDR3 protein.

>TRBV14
CASSHKYSYYEQYF
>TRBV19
CASSKGYTEAFF
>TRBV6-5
CASSYLGTSYEQYF
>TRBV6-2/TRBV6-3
CASKSRDNQPQHF
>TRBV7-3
CASSFTGGVRSGDLFF
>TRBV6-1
CASSARTANYGYTF
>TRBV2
CASSRPGQSNYGYTF
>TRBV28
CASSSILGALPYEQYF
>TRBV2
CASSDYRGYNSPLHF
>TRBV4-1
CASSPTHLAGVYTGELFF
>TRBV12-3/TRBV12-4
CASSLYAGADNTGELFF
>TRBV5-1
CASSGRIRELFF
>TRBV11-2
CASSLVPDTEAFF
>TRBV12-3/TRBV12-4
CASSPPGRDRPNQPQHF
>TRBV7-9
CASSYEELNYGYTF
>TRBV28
CASSPTRAGELFF
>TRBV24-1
CATSDNRLPQETQYF
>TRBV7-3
CASSPGPTGGTQYF
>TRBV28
CASSLSGTGGDYGYTF
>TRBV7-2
CASSLGTSGGYEQYF
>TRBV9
CASSVAVGTGGETQYF
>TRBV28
CASARGTSYEQYF
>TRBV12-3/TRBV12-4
CASSLQGSNTGELFF
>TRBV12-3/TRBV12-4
CASSFRGLVNTEAFF
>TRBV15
CATSREPGSGANVLTF
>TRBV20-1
CSARGQGAFF
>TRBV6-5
CASSSTQSLETQYF
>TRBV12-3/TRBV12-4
CASSLASSGSPLHF
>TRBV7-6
CASSPGPGGSGNTIYF
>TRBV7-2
CASRPMRGGETQYF
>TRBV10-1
CASSDGPGRTYEQYF
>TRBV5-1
CASSLALGIGAETQYF
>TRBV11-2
CASSTGTGGRAFF
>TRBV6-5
CASSDSKGTQYF
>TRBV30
CAWRIQGAISTFF
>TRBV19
CASMVPRDAKNTEAFF
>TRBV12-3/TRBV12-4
CASSTPQVLYGYTF
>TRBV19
CASSSPGELAGDETQYF
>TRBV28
CASSASGTGANQPQHF
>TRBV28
CASSYWGLAGGPGELFF
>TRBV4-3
CASSQDPRQFYGYTF
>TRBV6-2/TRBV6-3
CASTGQGKDEQYF
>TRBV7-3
CASSLNSAGVGELFF
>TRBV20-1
CSASNSGTGVYGYTF
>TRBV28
CASSRGSPEQYF
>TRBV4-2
CASSKIDTWGYGYTF
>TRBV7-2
CASSLDRGQNSPLHF
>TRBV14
CASSQDTTGTMNTEAFF
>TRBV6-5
CASSYSTGLTEAFF
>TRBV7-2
CASSLMGGAGETQYF
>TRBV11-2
CASRPTGTGLEIQYF
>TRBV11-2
CASSLFWYGELFF
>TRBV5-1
CASSSNPLRTGNYEQYF
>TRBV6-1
CASSEGLGRSYEQYF
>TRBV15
CATSRDWGGRETQYF